This TCR beta chain was profiled in a study of T cell responses to AZD1222 COVID-19 vaccine. Whole-study findings and limits: Receipt of two AZD1222 doses was followed by a rise in Spike-specific TCR breadth and depth. Vaccine-associated CD4 TCRs ranged over spike, dominating at 160-218 and 743-854. At baseline, just five to seven AZD1222 recipients tested seropositive.

Combined were second doses at about 4 or about 12 weeks. This CDR3 is built from 14 residues. Germline V gene sequence: CDR1 KGHSH, CDR2 LQKENI. V was shortened by 5 bases and J by 2 bases, with 10 bases between the two germline ends. As to this clone: Its antigen remains unknown.

Sequencing used immunoSEQ multiplex PCR; TCRdb keeps in-frame clones, though not all of them. The repertoire holds about 100,000 clones, with just over 90% as singletons. This clonotype originated in an adult who received the AZD1222 COVID-19 vaccine. The chain recombines TRBV18 with TRBJ1-5; the D is unclear. Sequenced material: peripheral blood, taken 28 days after the second AZD1222 dose. The CDR3 region has the DNA TGTGCCAGCTCAGGAGCCCCCGGCAATCAGCCCCAGCATTTT. Encoded protein: CASSGAPGNQPQHF.